Listed here is a single T cell receptor beta chain. Its specificity is unknown. PCR used 60 Vbeta primers and 13 Jbeta primers. TCRdb's table, derived via immunoSEQ multiplex PCR, lists solely in-frame clones and lacks some. The sample yields fewer than 200,000 clones, about 85% seen once. The data are from a study of cytomegalovirus exposure and HLA in healthy donors. Overall study findings and caveats: Most of the CMV-associated TCR beta chains (in a later analysis) appeared to be HLA-restricted. In a later analysis, specific HLA alleles were associated with around 17,000 TCR beta sequences at a 0.05 false discovery rate. Presence/absence results assume similar sequencing depth per donor, which may not hold. A later analysis revealed that TCR association rates differed between HLA loci, peaking at DRB1 and bottoming out at HLA-C.

Sequenced: PBMCs. The clonotype originates from a woman aged 45-65 years in good health and CMV-seropositive.

CDR3 bases: TGCGCCAGCAGCTTGTTGGCTAGCGGGGGGACAGGGAATGAGCAGTTCTTC. It encodes CASSLLASGGTGNEQFF. The chain is built from TRBV5-1 and TRBJ2-1; TRBD2 agrees at 11 bases. This CDR3 is built from 17 residues. Germline lookup yields CDR1 SGHRS and CDR2 YFSETQ. J lost 7 bases, V lost 1 base, and 10 bases had no gene match.